These 31 T cell receptor beta chains originate from one sample sequenced in a study of T cells in Graves' hyperthyroidism and ophthalmopathy. TCR beta CDR3 region amplification was performed from RNA transcripts. HTBI primers were the set used in a first-round RT-PCR of the TCR CDR3. One entry per CDR3 protein results from TCRdb running MiXCR on the multiplex PCR reads. The repertoire holds fewer than 750,000 distinct CDR3 sequences, with about 43% as singletons. The sequenced sample consisted of peripheral blood or thyroid tissue (not recorded which). The receptors here all came from a young woman with Graves' hyperthyroidism.

V is TRBV15 and J is TRBJ2-2, with 7 bases that match TRBD1. The CDR3 extends over 19 amino acids. Trimming at V came to 0 bases and at J to 4 bases, leaving 14 bases not matched to a gene. The germline V gene encodes CDR1 LNHNV and CDR2 YYDKDF (reference sequence). In DNA form, the CDR3 reads TGTGCCACCAGCAGAGATTCCTTACACCCACAGGGGTTCACCGGGGAGCTGTTTTTT. The encoded protein is CATSRDSLHPQGFTGELFF.

This clonotype was counted at least ten times. The V gene is TRBV6-2 or TRBV6-3, the J gene TRBJ1-2; a weak D match, TRBD1 (6 bases). This CDR3 contains 14 residues. Trimming took 2 bases from V and 4 from J, leaving 11 bases between them. In germline, CDR1 is MNHEY, CDR2 SVGEGT. The CDR3: CASSYRQGSYGYTF. CDR3 nucleotide sequence: TGTGCCAGCAGTTACCGGCAGGGGAGCTATGGCTACACCTTC.

Concerning this clonotype itself: Germline is not matched at one junction end, which may reflect a read error. The rearrangement uses TRBV28 and TRBJ2-7; D is undetermined. The CDR3 has 11 residues. The germline V gene encodes CDR1 MDHEN and CDR2 SYDVKM. The CDR3 loop is CASRQVDEQHF. Here the CDR3 DNA reads TGTGCCAGCAGGCAGGTGGACGAGCAGCACTTC.

Many counts were recorded for this clonotype. This chain joins TRBV9 and TRBJ1-1; D unclear. V lost 3 bases and J 2 bases, leaving 11 bases between the germline ends. This CDR3 spans 14 amino acids. Germline lookup yields CDR1 SGDLS and CDR2 YYNGEE. The CDR3 region is CASSAGGGNTEAFF. For the CDR3, the DNA is TGTGCCAGCAGCGCGGGCGGCGGTAACACTGAAGCTTTCTTT.

This clonotype was counted once. The V gene is TRBV20-1, the J gene TRBJ1-2; D unclear. The V gene lost 6 bases and the J gene lost 7 bases, with 24 bases spanning the gap. The CDR3 loop spans 15 amino acids. CDR1 is DFQATT and CDR2 is SNEGSKA in the germline V gene (reference sequence). The CDR3 DNA sequence: TGCAGTGCCAGCAGCTTTGAGGCGCCAGGCTCTGGCTACACCTTC. Its translation: CSASSFEAPGSGYTF.

In the case of this clonotype: A read error may be the cause here, since a much bigger clone is one base away. CDR3 sequence (DNA): TGTGCCAGCAGAACGGACAGCGCCGGGGAGCTGTTTTTT. Protein: CASRTDSAGELFF. The genes are TRBV6-2 or TRBV6-3 and TRBJ2-2, with D possibly matching TRBD1 (6 bases). CDR1 and CDR2 (germline): MNHEY, SVGEGT. CDR3 size: 13 residues. V was trimmed by 6 bases and J by 6 bases, leaving 11 bases between them.

This clonotype was picked up many times. The chain employs TRBV6-5 and TRBJ2-5; D is perhaps TRBD1 (6 bases). Germline CDR1 MNHEY, CDR2 SVGAGI. CDR3 size: 16 residues. The germline V and J ends were trimmed by 5 bases and 2 bases, with 18 bases remaining between them. This chain's CDR3 is CASSPQRGLPQETQYF. In nucleotides, the CDR3 is TGTGCCAGCAGTCCGCAAAGGGGGTTACCGCAAGAGACCCAGTACTTC.

This chain links TRBV12-3 or TRBV12-4 with TRBJ1-5; D is possibly TRBD1 (6 bases). The CDR3 length is 13 residues. Trimming took 5 bases from V and 13 from J, leaving 18 bases between them. The CDR3 DNA follows: TGTGCCAGCAGTACCATAGGGGGGAGTGAGCAGCATTTT. Protein: CASSTIGGSEQHF.

As to this clonotype: Germline and junction disagree at one end, which may indicate a read error. The V call is TRBV5-1, the J call TRBJ2-6; D possibly uses TRBD1 or TRBD2 (5 bases each). The CDR3 loop spans 13 amino acids. Germline values: CDR1 SGHRS, CDR2 YFSETQ. Here the CDR3 reads CASSFGAINTEAF. The CDR3 region has the DNA TGCGCCAGCAGCTTCGGGGCGATCAACACTGAAGCTTTC.

The chain links TRBV15 to TRBJ1-6; no reliable D call. V lost 4 bases and J lost 5, with 12 bases in between. Germline CDR1 reads LNHNV; CDR2 reads YYDKDF (reference sequence). The CDR3 has 15 residues. The CDR3 bases are TGTGCCACCAGCACCCGGACCGATAATAATTCACCCCTCCACTTT. It yields the protein CATSTRTDNNSPLHF.

The chain combines TRBV2 with TRBJ2-1; possibly TRBD1 for D (5 bases). The CDR3 is 12 residues long. The V gene lost 3 bases and the J gene lost 8 bases, with 8 bases spanning the gap. Germline loops: CDR1 SNHLY, CDR2 FYNNEI. This CDR3 reads CASSDVGDEQFF. The CDR3 DNA reads as TGTGCCAGCAGTGACGTAGGGGATGAGCAGTTCTTC.

The rearrangement joins TRBV12-3 or TRBV12-4 to TRBJ2-6; perhaps TRBD2 as D (5 bases). The CDR3 length is 17 residues. Trimming took off 5 bases at V and 4 bases at J, with 18 bases between the two ends. CDR3 protein: CASSVKDTSLGANVLTF. In DNA, the CDR3 is TGTGCCAGCAGTGTAAAGGATACTAGTTTAGGGGCCAACGTCCTGACTTTC.

This clonotype has at least ten counts. The chain recombines TRBV10-2 with TRBJ1-2; maybe TRBD1 (5 bases). The CDR3 runs 13 residues. Per the germline V gene, CDR1 is WSHSY and CDR2 is SAAADI. V lost 0 bases to trimming and J lost 7 bases, with 9 bases between them. The CDR3 region has the DNA TGCGCCAGCAGTGAGTCAGTAGGGGCTGGCTACACCTTC. It specifies CASSESVGAGYTF.

In the case of this clonotype: A read error may be the cause here, since a much bigger clone is one base away. In this CDR3 the conserved last residue, phenylalanine or tryptophan, is missing, so a read error is likely. The J gene is TRBJ2-7, the V gene TRBV7-8; D gene uncertain. Germline assignment: CDR1 SGHVS and CDR2 FQNEAQ. Between the trimmed V and J ends, which lost 6 bases and 2 bases, there was a span of 11 bases. The CDR3 totals 13 residues. CDR3 sequence: CASSSRSTYEQYS. CDR3 nucleotide sequence: TGTGCCAGCAGTTCCCGCTCTACCTACGAGCAGTACTCC.

This clonotype came up once. The chain recombines TRBV5-6 with TRBJ2-5; TRBD1 matches at 7 bases. The V gene end was trimmed by 2 bases and the J gene end by 3 bases; junction bases not matched to a gene: 7. Germline values: CDR1 SGHDT, CDR2 YYEEEE. The CDR3 covers 15 residues. The CDR3 protein is CASSFRGNIKETQYF. The CDR3 DNA sequence: TGTGCCAGCAGCTTCAGGGGGAATATAAAAGAGACCCAGTACTTC.

J is TRBJ2-6 and V is TRBV10-3; D call uncertain. Germline-derived CDR1 and CDR2 are ENHRY and SYGVKD. The CDR3 loop spans 10 amino acids. The V gene lost 4 bases and the J gene lost 9 bases, with 1 base spanning the gap. CDR3 sequence: CAISGNVLTF. The CDR3 bases are TGTGCCATCAGTGGCAACGTCCTGACTTTC.

In this sample, this clonotype turned up many times. The V call is TRBV10-2, the J call TRBJ2-7; D is unclear. CDR3 size: 11 residues. The germline V gene encodes CDR1 WSHSY and CDR2 SAAADI. V shed 6 bases and J shed 3 bases, with 6 bases lying between them. CDR3 in DNA: TGCGCCAGCAGAGATTACTACGAGCAGTACTTC. Protein: CASRDYYEQYF.

This clonotype was found many times. The gene calls are TRBV7-2 and TRBJ1-4; D call uncertain. This CDR3 has 15 amino acids. Germline V lookup: CDR1 SGHTA, CDR2 FQGNSA. Trimming removed 5 bases from V and 0 bases from J, with 10 bases in between. The CDR3 region is CASSPLGATNEKLFF. The CDR3 region has the DNA TGTGCCAGCAGCCCCCTGGGTGCAACTAATGAAAAACTGTTTTTT.

The chain combines TRBV7-3 with TRBJ2-7, with 7 bases aligning to TRBD2. Per germline, CDR1 SGHTA and CDR2 FQGTGA. V lost 5 bases, J lost 4 bases, and 8 bases stayed unmatched. The CDR3 runs 14 residues. The CDR3 here is CASSPDTGGYEQYF. As DNA, the CDR3 is TGTGCCAGCAGCCCTGACACCGGGGGGTACGAGCAGTACTTC. Filled out from reference TRBV7-3 and TRBJ2-7, the complete variable domain reads GAGVSQTPSNKVTEKGKYVELRCDPISGHTALYWYRQSLGQGPEFLIYFQGTGAADDSGLPNDRFFAVRPEGSVSTLKIQRTERGDSAVYLCASSPDTGGYEQYFGPGTRLTVT.

As to this clonotype: Given a much more abundant clone one base away, this may be a read error. This sequence joins TRBV5-1 and TRBJ2-5; D tentatively fits TRBD1 or TRBD2 (5 bases each). The CDR3 loop spans 15 amino acids. The germline V gene has CDR1 SGHRS and CDR2 YFSETQ. Trimming removed 2 bases from V and 1 base from J, with 12 bases in between. CDR3 amino acids: CASSFSGGTQETQYF. Written as DNA, the CDR3 is TGCGCCAGCAGCTTTTCTGGGGGAACCCAAGAGACCCAGTACTTC. Full variable domain (rest looked up from reference TRBV5-1 and TRBJ2-5): KAGVTQTPRYLIKTRGQQVTLSCSPISGHRSVSWYQQTPGQGLQFLFEYFSETQRNKGNFPGRFSGRQFSNSRSEMNVSTLELGDSALYLCASSFSGGTQETQYFGPGTRLLVL.

At least ten counts were recorded for this clonotype. The CDR3 sequence: CAISAPTQRSYEQYF. In DNA form, the CDR3 reads TGTGCCATCAGTGCCCCGACACAACGCTCCTACGAGCAGTACTTC. The genes are TRBV10-3 and TRBJ2-7; D remains unclear. This CDR3 region has 15 residues. Trimming removed 4 bases at V and 0 bases at J, with 13 bases between. CDR1 ENHRY and CDR2 SYGVKD come from the germline V gene.

Ten or more counts support this clonotype. The chain carries TRBV11-3 and TRBJ2-2, with a weak D call TRBD2 (6 bases). The CDR3 sequence is 16 residues long. Trimming stripped 4 bases from V and 2 bases from J, with 14 bases between. Germline lookup yields CDR1 SGHNT and CDR2 YENEEA. The CDR3 bases are TGTGCCAGCAGCTCAGACGGGACTTCAAACACCGGGGAGCTGTTTTTT. Residues: CASSSDGTSNTGELFF.

This chain uses TRBV2 with TRBJ1-5; 10 bases align to TRBD1. The CDR3 spans 15 residues. Germline values: CDR1 SNHLY, CDR2 FYNNEI. V lost 7 bases to trimming and J lost 4 bases; unmatched junction nucleotides: 7. Written as DNA, the CDR3 is TGTGCCAGCATGAAAGGACAGGGGGAGAATCAGCCCCAGCATTTT. Encoded protein: CASMKGQGENQPQHF.

This clonotype was observed a handful of times. A much larger clone sits a single nucleotide away, making a read error possible. The genes are TRBV15 and TRBJ2-7; D is undetermined. The CDR3 is made up of 11 amino acids. V was shortened by 3 bases and J by 7 bases, with 7 bases between the two germline ends. The germline V gene has CDR1 LNHNV and CDR2 YYDKDF (reference sequence). The CDR3 bases are TGTGCCACCAGCAGGCTCAATGAGCAGTACTTC. This translates into CATSRLNEQYF.

This sequence joins TRBV29-1 and TRBJ2-7; 7 nucleotides agree with TRBD1. This CDR3 is 10 amino acids long. V lost 7 bases to trimming and J lost 7 bases; unmatched junction nucleotides: 4. Germline V gene sequence: CDR1 SQVTM, CDR2 ANQGSEA. CDR3 nucleotides: TGCAGCGGGGGCAGGGGGGAGCAGTACTTC. It codes for CSGGRGEQYF.

This clonotype showed up many times. The chain couples TRBV12-3 or TRBV12-4 to TRBJ1-1, with D perhaps TRBD1 (6 bases). The V and J ends lost 0 bases and 5 bases respectively, with 13 bases between them. The CDR3 length is 15 residues. The DNA of the CDR3 is TGTGCCAGCAGTTTAGCGGGGCGCCAGGGGACTGAAGCTTTCTTT. Protein product: CASSLAGRQGTEAFF.

The chain uses TRBV29-1 and TRBJ1-3, with D perhaps matching TRBD1 (6 bases). V was clipped by 5 bases and J by 6 bases, with 14 bases between them. The CDR3 loop spans 13 amino acids. Germline V gene data show CDR1 as SQVTM and CDR2 as ANQGSEA. DNA of the CDR3: TGCAGCGTTTGGGATACAGGGTTAAACACCATATATTTT. This sequence encodes CSVWDTGLNTIYF.

Regarding this clonotype: An end of the junction does not agree with germline; a read error may underlie this. The gene calls are TRBV12-3 or TRBV12-4 and TRBJ2-7, with no clear D. CDR3 length equals 10 residues. CDR3 bases: TGTGCCAGCAGTTTAGCGCGAAGGATCTTC. This translates into CASSLARRIF.

The chain couples TRBV7-3 to TRBJ2-3, with TRBD1 as a possible D gene (6 bases). The CDR3 has 13 amino acids. Germline CDR1 SGHTA, CDR2 FQGTGA. Trimming cost V 5 bases and J 3 bases, with 9 bases left between them. CDR3 coding DNA: TGTGCCAGCAGCCCTACAGGGACAGATACGCAGTATTTT. This codes for CASSPTGTDTQYF.

Many counts were recorded for this clonotype. J is TRBJ1-2 and V is TRBV7-9, with D unresolved. Germline V CDR1 and CDR2: SEHNR, FQNEAQ (reference sequence). The CDR3 is 15 residues long. V lost 1 base and J 0 bases, leaving 9 bases between the germline ends. The CDR3 DNA reads as TGTGCCAGCAGCTTAGGATACACAGCTAACTATGGCTACACCTTC. Protein: CASSLGYTANYGYTF.

V gene TRBV13 combines with J gene TRBJ1-1, with a weak D call TRBD1 (6 bases). This CDR3 comprises 16 residues. The V gene lost 3 bases and the J gene lost 1 base, with 15 bases spanning the gap. The germline V gene has CDR1 PRHDT and CDR2 FYEKMQ (reference sequence). The CDR3, as DNA: TGTGCCAGCAGCTTTAAGGGGGGCGTGTGGAACACTGAAGCTTTCTTT. This codes for CASSFKGGVWNTEAFF.